These 6 T cell receptor beta chains share one sample of origin, sequenced in a study of blood T cell repertoires in COVID-19. Here immunoSEQ multiplex PCR was the method, and the copy in TCRdb shows in-frame clones only, minus some. The data show about 150,000 clones, around nine tenths seen once. The material sequenced was peripheral blood. These receptors were taken from a man between 45 and 60 years old who had recovered from COVID-19.

The chain couples TRBV30 to TRBJ1-5, with TRBD1 as a possible D gene (5 bases). V lost 1 base, J lost 5 bases, and 9 bases lay in between. The CDR3 totals 13 residues. In germline, CDR1 is GTSNPN, CDR2 SVGIG (reference sequence). CDR3 residues: CAWSGRADQPQHF. CDR3 sequence (DNA): TGTGCCTGGAGTGGCAGGGCGGATCAGCCCCAGCATTTT.

The V and J genes are TRBV5-4 and TRBJ2-7; 7 bases map to TRBD1. From germline, CDR1 is SGHNT and CDR2 YYREEE (reference sequence). Losses at the gene ends were 5 bases for V and 5 bases for J; bases not matched to a gene: 13. The CDR3 runs 15 residues. The CDR3 region is CASRVQGTPVNEQYF. CDR3 sequence (DNA): TGTGCCAGCAGGGTACAGGGGACCCCCGTCAACGAGCAGTACTTC.

The rearrangement links TRBV29-1 to TRBJ1-1; D remains ambiguous. The V and J ends lost 4 bases and 4 bases respectively, with 19 bases between them. Germline V gene sequence: CDR1 SQVTM, CDR2 ANQGSEA. The length of the CDR3 is 15 residues. CDR3 protein: CSVAQLGGSGTEAFF. The DNA for the CDR3 is TGCAGCGTTGCGCAGCTAGGCGGGAGCGGCACTGAAGCTTTCTTT.

This clone was seen only once. CDR3 sequence reads: CASSVEGLAGMDTQYF. Written as DNA, the CDR3 is TGTGCCAGCAGCGTAGAAGGGCTAGCCGGAATGGATACGCAGTATTTT. The chain joins TRBV9 to TRBJ2-3; tentatively, D is TRBD2 (5 bases). The V gene's germline CDR1 is SGDLS and CDR2 YYNGEE. The CDR3 length is 16 residues. Trimming cost V 0 bases and J 6 bases, with 17 bases left between them.

This chain connects TRBV11-2 to TRBJ2-5; D is perhaps TRBD1 (6 bases). Germline CDR1 SGHAT, CDR2 FQNNGV. Trimming shortened V by 5 bases and J by 3 bases, and 19 bases separated the two germline ends. There are 16 residues in the CDR3. CDR3 region: CASSPQGFSGEETQYF. The CDR3 nucleotides are TGTGCCAGCAGCCCGCAGGGGTTTTCGGGTGAAGAGACCCAGTACTTC.

The chain couples TRBV7-8 to TRBJ1-6; D perhaps matches TRBD1 (5 bases). CDR1 and CDR2 from the germline V gene are SGHVS and FQNEAQ. The CDR3 totals 20 residues. Trimming pared 5 bases from V and 0 bases from J, leaving 23 bases between. The CDR3 nucleotides read TGTGCCAGCAGCGACGTTGGAAGGGGAAAGTCGAGCTCCTATAATTCACCCCTCCACTTT. Translation: CASSDVGRGKSSSYNSPLHF. Full variable domain (rest looked up from reference TRBV7-8 and TRBJ1-6): GAGVSQSPRYKVAKRGQDVALRCDPISGHVSLFWYQQALGQGPEFLTYFQNEAQLDKSGLPSDRFFAERPEGSVSTLKIQRTQQEDSAVYLCASSDVGRGKSSSYNSPLHFGNGTRLTVT.